These 21 T cell receptor beta chains share one sample of origin, sequenced in a study of blood T cell repertoires in COVID-19 (dated by TCRdb to between 2020 and 2021). The library was produced with the immunoSEQ multiplex PCR assay. TCRdb took over this immuneACCESS table, retaining in-frame rearrangements with V and J assigned. Such tables are incomplete; in checked studies, under half of the missing clones stem from an unresolved V gene, and the remainder is unexplained. A total of some 400,000 clones appear in this sample, approximately 86% of them only once. The biggest ten clones account for over 2.5% of the sample. Sequencing input: peripheral blood. The receptors originated from a human donor in a cohort sampled during active COVID-19.

This sequence joins TRBV30 and TRBJ1-6; tentative D call: TRBD1 (5 bases). V lost 2 bases and J 5 bases, leaving 16 bases between the germline ends. Germline V CDR1 and CDR2: GTSNPN, SVGIG (reference sequence). CDR3 size: 16 residues. The CDR3 region is CAWSPKTVTDNSPLHF. The CDR3 DNA follows: TGTGCCTGGAGTCCGAAGACAGTCACGGATAATTCACCCCTCCACTTT.

The V and J genes are TRBV10-3 and TRBJ1-2; 7 nucleotides match TRBD1. Trimming removed 2 bases from V and 7 bases from J; junction bases left unmatched: 7. From germline, CDR1 is ENHRY and CDR2 SYGVKD. The CDR3 covers 14 residues. CDR3 coding DNA: TGTGCCATCAGTGAGCCCACAGGGGCGCGTGGCTACACCTTC. This translates into CAISEPTGARGYTF.

This clone occurred a few times. V usage is TRBV27 and J usage is TRBJ2-1, with TRBD1 as a possible D gene (5 bases). CDR1 is MNHEY, CDR2 SMNVEV, per germline (reference sequence). CDR3 length: 16 residues. Trimming shortened V by 6 bases and J by 5 bases, and 20 bases separated the two germline ends. The DNA for the CDR3 is TGTGCCAGCAGCCCTATCACCCCGGCAGGGAACAATGAGCAGTTCTTC. Protein: CASSPITPAGNNEQFF.

The chain links TRBV7-6 to TRBJ2-1, with a tentative D call TRBD2 (6 bases). This CDR3 spans 15 amino acids. The V and J ends lost 3 bases and 1 base respectively, with 10 bases between them. Germline V gene lookup returns CDR1 SGHVS and CDR2 FNYEAQ. The chain's CDR3 is CASSLVAGSYNEQFF. The CDR3 bases are TGTGCCAGCAGCTTGGTCGCGGGGTCCTACAATGAGCAGTTCTTC.

V is TRBV4-2 and J is TRBJ2-7, with TRBD2 matching 13 bases. V trimming: 0 bases; J trimming: 6 bases; junction bases outside the gene matches: 2. The CDR3 is 15 amino acids. Germline lookup yields CDR1 LGHNA and CDR2 YNFKEQ. The CDR3 coding sequence is TGTGCCAGCAGCCAAGAAACTAGCGGGGGGGCCGAGCAGTACTTC. Its protein product is CASSQETSGGAEQYF.

Only one count was recorded for this clone. This CDR3 is CASSPPGQTYEQYF. The CDR3, as DNA: TGTGCCAGCAGCCCCCCGGGACAGACCTACGAGCAGTACTTC. This chain joins TRBV4-2 and TRBJ2-7, with 7 bases identical to TRBD1. V shed 4 bases and J 2 bases; nucleotides not matched to a gene: 5. Germline assignment: CDR1 LGHNA and CDR2 YNFKEQ. The length of the CDR3 is 14 residues.

The rearrangement uses TRBV30 and TRBJ2-2, with a weak D call TRBD2 (5 bases). The germline V gene has CDR1 GTSNPN and CDR2 SVGIG (reference sequence). The germline V and J ends were trimmed by 2 bases and 2 bases, with 21 bases remaining between them. This CDR3 has 18 amino acids. CDR3 in amino acids: CAWSPTEGWGGNTGELFF. CDR3 nucleotide sequence: TGTGCCTGGAGTCCCACCGAGGGATGGGGTGGTAACACCGGGGAGCTGTTTTTT.

The chain employs TRBV13 and TRBJ1-1; no definite D call. The length of the CDR3 is 11 residues. Per the germline V gene, CDR1 is PRHDT and CDR2 is FYEKMQ (reference sequence). With 5 bases removed from V and 5 bases from J, the gap between germline ends came to 6 bases. CDR3 bases: TGTGCCAGCAGCGTCGGGACTGAAGCTTTCTTT. It is translated as CASSVGTEAFF.

CDR3 region: CASSYSGQGRGEQFF. The CDR3 DNA is TGTGCCAGCAGTTATAGCGGACAGGGTCGAGGTGAGCAGTTCTTC. The rearrangement links TRBV6-5 to TRBJ2-1; 8 bases are shared with TRBD1. Germline CDR1 is MNHEY and CDR2 is SVGAGI. Trimming removed 3 bases from V and 9 bases from J; junction bases left unmatched: 10. The CDR3 covers 15 residues.

V gene TRBV7-8 combines with J gene TRBJ1-2; tentative D call: TRBD1 (6 bases). Trimming cost V 0 bases and J 6 bases, with 17 bases left between them. Germline CDR1 and CDR2: SGHVS and FQNEAQ. This CDR3 region has 16 residues. CDR3 region: CASSLALGGFTNGYTF. The CDR3 DNA sequence: TGTGCCAGCAGCTTAGCGCTAGGGGGTTTTACGAATGGCTACACCTTC.

The chain carries TRBV7-8 and TRBJ2-7; D possibly corresponds to TRBD2 (7 bases). With 4 bases removed from V and 3 bases from J, the gap between germline ends came to 16 bases. CDR3 length: 15 residues. CDR1 is SGHVS, CDR2 FQNEAQ, per germline. The CDR3 protein is CASSSGGPEGYEQYF. The CDR3 region has the DNA TGTGCCAGCAGCTCCGGGGGGCCCGAGGGCTACGAGCAGTACTTC. Drawing the rest from reference TRBV7-8 and TRBJ2-7, the complete variable domain is GAGVSQSPRYKVAKRGQDVALRCDPISGHVSLFWYQQALGQGPEFLTYFQNEAQLDKSGLPSDRFFAERPEGSVSTLKIQRTQQEDSAVYLCASSSGGPEGYEQYFGPGTRLTVT.

This clone appeared a single time. The chain uses TRBV5-4 and TRBJ1-2; TRBD1 matches at 9 bases. CDR1 is SGHNT, CDR2 YYREEE, per germline (reference sequence). The V and J ends lost 4 bases and 4 bases, in that order; junction bases with no gene match: 11. CDR3 size: 16 residues. The CDR3 reads CASSQPSGTGSYGYTF. As DNA, the CDR3 is TGTGCCAGCAGCCAACCATCCGGGACAGGGTCCTATGGCTACACCTTC.

Only one count was recorded for this clone. The chain employs TRBV30 and TRBJ1-5; TRBD1 agrees at 9 bases. The CDR3 length is 17 residues. V lost 2 bases and J lost 0; bases outside the gene matches: 8. CDR1 is GTSNPN and CDR2 is SVGIG in the germline V gene (reference sequence). The CDR3, as DNA: TGTGCCTGGAGTTCGGGACAGGGCTTCTATAGCAATCAGCCCCAGCATTTT. Translation: CAWSSGQGFYSNQPQHF.

This clone turned up a few times. In DNA form, the CDR3 reads TGTGCCAGCAGCCGTAATCAGGACTACGAGCAGTACTTC. Residues: CASSRNQDYEQYF. The chain recombines TRBV3-1 (or the pseudogene TRBV3-2) with TRBJ2-7; D is unresolved. The germline V gene has CDR1 LGHDT and CDR2 YNNKEL (reference sequence). Trimming removed 4 bases at V and 3 bases at J, with 10 bases between. This CDR3 has 13 residues.

The rearrangement uses TRBV7-9 and TRBJ2-6, with D perhaps matching TRBD2 (5 bases). The germline gives CDR1 SEHNR, CDR2 FQNEAQ (reference sequence). Deletions cut 5 bases from V and 1 base from J, with 12 bases between. This CDR3 spans 16 amino acids. The CDR3 nucleotides read TGTGCCAGCAGCCGGACTGGTTCGTCTGGGGCCAACGTCCTGACTTTC. This sequence encodes CASSRTGSSGANVLTF.

A remark on this clone: Other DNA sequences in the sample encode the same CDR3. The CDR3 coding sequence is TGCGCCAGCAGCTTGGGTGGGGGGAGCACTGAAGCTTTCTTT. Amino acid sequence: CASSLGGGSTEAFF. The chain uses TRBV5-1 and TRBJ1-1; TRBD1 is a possible D gene (5 bases). Germline V gene lookup returns CDR1 SGHRS and CDR2 YFSETQ. The CDR3 is 14 amino acids. V dropped 0 bases and J dropped 4 bases, with 10 bases sitting between them.

The V and J genes are TRBV29-1 and TRBJ1-1; D remains unclear. V lost 5 bases to trimming and J lost 3 bases, with 10 bases between them. This CDR3 is 12 amino acids long. CDR1 is SQVTM, CDR2 ANQGSEA, per germline. This chain's CDR3 is CSVRVEYTEAFF. The CDR3 region has the DNA TGCAGCGTTCGAGTTGAATACACTGAAGCTTTCTTT. The variable domain in full, completed from reference TRBV29-1 and TRBJ1-1, reads SAVISQKPSRDICQRGTSLTIQCQVDSQVTMMFWYRQQPGQSLTLIATANQGSEATYESGFVIDKFPISRPNLTFSTLTVSNMSPEDSSIYLCSVRVEYTEAFFGQGTRLTVV.

This chain uses TRBV7-8 with TRBJ1-4, with TRBD1 identical over 9 bases. The CDR3 spans 17 residues. V lost 3 bases to trimming and J lost 7 bases; unmatched junction nucleotides: 12. Germline V gene data show CDR1 as SGHVS and CDR2 as FQNEAQ. The CDR3 sequence: CASSFLLGDRGGEKLFF. The CDR3 region has the DNA TGTGCCAGCAGCTTCCTTCTGGGAGACAGGGGGGGTGAAAAACTGTTTTTT.

The sample holds one count of this clone. The DNA of the CDR3 is TGTGCCAGCAGTTTATTGAGGGGAACAGGGGTATACAATGAGCAGTTCTTC. It translates to CASSLLRGTGVYNEQFF. The chain uses TRBV28 and TRBJ2-1; 7 bases agree with TRBD1. Germline CDR1 reads MDHEN; CDR2 reads SYDVKM. V lost 1 base to trimming and J lost 4 bases; unmatched junction nucleotides: 10. This CDR3 comprises 17 residues.

This chain links TRBV15 with TRBJ1-4; D perhaps matches TRBD1 (6 bases). Germline CDR1 is LNHNV and CDR2 is YYDKDF (reference sequence). This CDR3 comprises 14 residues. V shed 9 bases and J shed 2 bases, with 13 bases lying between them. CDR3 sequence reads: CATGKGGTNEKLFF. The CDR3 DNA follows: TGTGCCACTGGAAAGGGGGGGACTAATGAAAAACTGTTTTTT.

The chain combines TRBV12-3 or TRBV12-4 with TRBJ2-7; D not resolved. The CDR3 loop spans 11 amino acids. Trimming stripped 5 bases from V and 1 base from J, with 3 bases between. CDR3 nucleotides: TGTGCCAGCAGTGCGTCCTACGAGCAGTACTTC. Its protein is CASSASYEQYF.